This TCR beta chain derives from a study of blood T cells in healthy people across ages. Primed by a sample-barcoded 5' primer and a J-beta primer mix, a second PCR proceeded for about 6 to 11 cycles. Every sample gave at least 3 million paired-end reads containing CDR3. TCRdb re-called the 5' RACE reads with MiXCR, one entry per CDR3 protein. The sample carries approximately 1,100,000 distinct CDR3 sequences, around 43% recorded once. The CDR3 sequence is 14 residues long. V was cut by 4 bases and J by 6 bases, with 14 bases left in between. Germline V gene lookup returns CDR1 LGHDT and CDR2 YNNKEL (reference sequence).

This TCR came from a woman aged 55-75 years in good health. The specimen sequenced was blood. This chain uses TRBV3-1 with TRBJ2-3; D gene uncertain. The CDR3 DNA is TGTGCCAGCAGCCGAGTCGGATGGGCGGATACGCAGTATTTT. It encodes CASSRVGWADTQYF.